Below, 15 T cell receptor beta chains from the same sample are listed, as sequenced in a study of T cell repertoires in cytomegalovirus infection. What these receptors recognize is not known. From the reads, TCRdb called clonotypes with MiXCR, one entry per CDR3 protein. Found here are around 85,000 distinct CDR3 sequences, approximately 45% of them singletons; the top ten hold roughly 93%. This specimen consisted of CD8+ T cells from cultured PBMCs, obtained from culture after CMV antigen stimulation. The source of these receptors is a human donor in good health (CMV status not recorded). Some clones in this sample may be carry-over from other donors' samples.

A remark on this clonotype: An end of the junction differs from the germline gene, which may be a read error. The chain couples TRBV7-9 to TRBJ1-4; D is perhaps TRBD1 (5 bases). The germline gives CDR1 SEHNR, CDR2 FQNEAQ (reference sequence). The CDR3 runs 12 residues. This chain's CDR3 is CASSASGTAEDF. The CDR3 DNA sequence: TGTGCCAGCAGCGCGTCCGGGACGGCGGAAGATTTT.

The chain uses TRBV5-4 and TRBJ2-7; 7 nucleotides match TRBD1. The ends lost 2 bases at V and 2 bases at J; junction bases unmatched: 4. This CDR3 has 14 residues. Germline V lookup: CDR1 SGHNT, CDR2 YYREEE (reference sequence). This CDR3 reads CASSFGTVAYEQYF. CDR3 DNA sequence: TGTGCCAGCAGCTTTGGGACAGTCGCCTACGAGCAGTACTTC. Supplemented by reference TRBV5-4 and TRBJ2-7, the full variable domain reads ETGVTQSPTHLIKTRGQQVTLRCSSQSGHNTVSWYQQALGQGPQFIFQYYREEENGRGNFPPRFSGLQFPNYSSELNVNALELDDSALYLCASSFGTVAYEQYFGPGTRLTVT.

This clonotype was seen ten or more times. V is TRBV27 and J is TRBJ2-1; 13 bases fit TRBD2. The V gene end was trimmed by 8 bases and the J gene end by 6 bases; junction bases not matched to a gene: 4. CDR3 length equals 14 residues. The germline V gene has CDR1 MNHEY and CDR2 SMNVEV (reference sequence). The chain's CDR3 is CASGRLAGGNEQFF. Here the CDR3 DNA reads TGTGCCAGCGGAAGACTAGCGGGAGGCAATGAGCAGTTCTTC.

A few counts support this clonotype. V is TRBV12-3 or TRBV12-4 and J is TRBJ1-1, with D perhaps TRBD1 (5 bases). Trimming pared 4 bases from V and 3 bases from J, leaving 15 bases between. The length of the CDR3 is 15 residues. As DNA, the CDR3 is TGTGCCAGCAGTTGGGGGGATTGGGGGGACACTGAAGCTTTCTTT. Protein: CASSWGDWGDTEAFF.

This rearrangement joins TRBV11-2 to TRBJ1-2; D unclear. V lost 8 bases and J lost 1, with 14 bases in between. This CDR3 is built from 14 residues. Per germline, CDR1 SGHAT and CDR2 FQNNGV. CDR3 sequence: CASGPHRDNYGYTF. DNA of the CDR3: TGTGCCAGCGGGCCCCACCGAGATAACTATGGCTACACCTTC.

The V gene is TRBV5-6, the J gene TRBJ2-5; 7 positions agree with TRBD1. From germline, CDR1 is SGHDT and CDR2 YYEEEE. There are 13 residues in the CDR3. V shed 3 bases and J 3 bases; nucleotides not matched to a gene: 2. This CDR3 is CASSWDRKETQYF. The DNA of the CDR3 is TGTGCCAGCAGCTGGGACAGAAAAGAGACCCAGTACTTC.

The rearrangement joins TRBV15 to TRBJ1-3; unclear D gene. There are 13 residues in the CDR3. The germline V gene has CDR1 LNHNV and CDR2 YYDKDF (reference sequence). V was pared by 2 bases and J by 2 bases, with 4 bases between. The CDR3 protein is CATSRRTGNTIYF. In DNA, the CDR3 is TGTGCCACCAGCAGACGGACTGGAAACACCATATATTTT.

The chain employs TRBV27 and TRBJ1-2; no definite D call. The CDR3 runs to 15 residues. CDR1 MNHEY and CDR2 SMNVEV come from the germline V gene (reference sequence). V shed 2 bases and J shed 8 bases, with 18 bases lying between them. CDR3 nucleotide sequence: TGTGCCAGCAGTTTAGTTGGTCCAAGAGGAAACGGCTACACCTTC. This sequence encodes CASSLVGPRGNGYTF.

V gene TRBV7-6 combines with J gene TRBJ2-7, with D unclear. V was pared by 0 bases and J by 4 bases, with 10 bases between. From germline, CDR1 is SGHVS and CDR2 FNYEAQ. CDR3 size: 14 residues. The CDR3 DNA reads TGTGCCAGCAGCTTAGCGGGAAAAAAGTACGAGCAGTACTTC. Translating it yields CASSLAGKKYEQYF.

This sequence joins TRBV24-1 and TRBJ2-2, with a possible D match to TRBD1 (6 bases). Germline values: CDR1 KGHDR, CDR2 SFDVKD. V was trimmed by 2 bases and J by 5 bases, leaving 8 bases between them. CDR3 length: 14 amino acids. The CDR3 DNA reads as TGTGCCACCAGTGATTCCAGGGGAACCGGGGAGCTGTTTTTT. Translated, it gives CATSDSRGTGELFF.

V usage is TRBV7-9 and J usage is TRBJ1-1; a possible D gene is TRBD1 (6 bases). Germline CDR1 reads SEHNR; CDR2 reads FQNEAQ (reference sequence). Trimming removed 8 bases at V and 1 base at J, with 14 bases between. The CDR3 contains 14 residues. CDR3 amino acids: CASRPGAENTEAFF. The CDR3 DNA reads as TGTGCCAGCCGACCGGGGGCAGAGAACACTGAAGCTTTCTTT.

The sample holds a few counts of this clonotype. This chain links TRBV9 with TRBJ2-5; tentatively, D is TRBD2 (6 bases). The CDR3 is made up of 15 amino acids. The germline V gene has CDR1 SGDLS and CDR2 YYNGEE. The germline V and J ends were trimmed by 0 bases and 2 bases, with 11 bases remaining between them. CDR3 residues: CASSVVSGRQETQYF. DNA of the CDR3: TGTGCCAGCAGCGTAGTTAGCGGAAGGCAAGAGACCCAGTACTTC.

Written as DNA, the CDR3 is TGTGCCAGCAGCTTACCCAGGGCCGGACAGGGGGATTCACCCCTCCACTTT. This codes for CASSLPRAGQGDSPLHF. The rearrangement uses TRBV7-3 and TRBJ1-6, with TRBD1 identical over 10 bases. Trimming at V came to 2 bases and at J to 8 bases, leaving 9 bases not matched to a gene. The germline gives CDR1 SGHTA, CDR2 FQGTGA. This CDR3 is built from 17 residues.

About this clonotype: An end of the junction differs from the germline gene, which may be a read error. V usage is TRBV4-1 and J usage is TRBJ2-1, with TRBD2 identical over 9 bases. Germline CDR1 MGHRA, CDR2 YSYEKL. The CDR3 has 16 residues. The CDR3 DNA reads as TGTGCCAGCAGCCAAGAGGTAGCGGGGGCCTACAATGAGCAGTTCTTC. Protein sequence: CASSQEVAGAYNEQFF.

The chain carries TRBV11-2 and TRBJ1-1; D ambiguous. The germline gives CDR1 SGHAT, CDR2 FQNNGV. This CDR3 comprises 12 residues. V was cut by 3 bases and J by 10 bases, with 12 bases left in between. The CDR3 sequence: CASSFGPQPAFF. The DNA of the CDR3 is TGTGCCAGCAGCTTCGGCCCCCAGCCAGCTTTCTTT.